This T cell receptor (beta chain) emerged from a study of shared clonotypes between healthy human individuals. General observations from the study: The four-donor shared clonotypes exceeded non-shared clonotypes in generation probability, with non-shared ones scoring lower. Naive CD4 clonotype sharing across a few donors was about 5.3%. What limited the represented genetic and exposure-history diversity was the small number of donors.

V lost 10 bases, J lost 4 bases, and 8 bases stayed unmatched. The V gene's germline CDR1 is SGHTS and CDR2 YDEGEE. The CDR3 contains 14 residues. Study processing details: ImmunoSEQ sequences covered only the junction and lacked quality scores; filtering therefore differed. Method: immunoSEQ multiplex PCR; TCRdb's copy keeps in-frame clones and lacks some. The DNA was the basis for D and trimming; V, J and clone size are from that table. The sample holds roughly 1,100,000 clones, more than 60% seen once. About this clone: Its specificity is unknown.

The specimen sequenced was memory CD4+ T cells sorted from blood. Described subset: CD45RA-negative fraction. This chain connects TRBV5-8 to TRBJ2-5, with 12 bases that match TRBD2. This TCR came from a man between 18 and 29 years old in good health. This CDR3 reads CAGTSGGPGETQYF. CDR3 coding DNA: TGTGCCGGAACTAGCGGGGGGCCGGGAGAGACCCAGTACTTC. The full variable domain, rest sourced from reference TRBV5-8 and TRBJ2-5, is EAGVTQSPTHLIKTRGQQATLRCSPISGHTSVYWYQQALGLGLQFLLWYDEGEERNRGNFPPRFSGRQFPNYSSELNVNALELEDSALYLCAGTSGGPGETQYFGPGTRLLVL.